This T cell receptor (beta chain) came from a study of T cell repertoires in cytomegalovirus infection (dated by TCRdb to between 2018 and 2021). At the level of the whole study: The HLA type of each donor mattered for the analysis, because public TCR beta signatures pointed to carriage of CMV infection along with the matching HLA type.

Points the paper makes about the study in general: In both this cohort and an independent cohort of several hundred donors, the cumulative frequency of public TCR beta family members distinguished carriers of CMV infection plus the relevant HLA type. In the ex vivo response, HLA-C-restricted CMV-specific TCR beta clonotypes were dominant, and in two of eight donors the single most frequent clonotype came from this HLA-C-restricted group.

Instrument on record: Illumina HiSeq 1500. TCRdb redid the processing of the public reads, applying fastp at Q25 and MiXCR, and retained in-frame beta chains. Every distinct CDR3 protein forms one entry, paired with its most common genes and DNA. Present in this sample are more than 150,000 distinct CDR3 sequences, under 25% of which were seen just once. Around 3.2% of the sample is taken by the ten largest. Points on this clonotype: What antigen it recognizes has not been identified. No qualities accompany the bases; no much larger clone lies one base away.

Sequenced sample: PBMCs. This receptor was identified in a human donor in good health (CMV status not recorded). Some clones in this sample may be carry-over from other donors' samples.

The CDR3 region: CASRNLEKLFF. Read as DNA, the sequence is TGTGCCAGCAGGAATCTTGAAAAACTGTTTTTT. Rearrangement joined TRBV7-4 to TRBJ1-4; the D gene cannot be named for sure. CDR1 and CDR2, per the germline V gene, are SGHVT and SQSDAQ. Counted from cysteine to phenylalanine, this CDR3 has 11 amino acids. The retained sequence is limited to the CDR3, 33 bases, with the frame set at the first base. Trimming takes 6 bases from V and 7 bases from J, and the germline ends sit 6 bases apart. This CDR3, with the reference TRBV7-4 and TRBJ1-4 proteins standing in past its ends, gives the full variable domain GAGVSQSPRYKVAKRGRDVALRCDSISGHVTLYWYRQTLGQGSEVLTYSQSDAQRDKSGRPSGRFSAERPERSVSTLKIQRTEQGDSAVYLCASRNLEKLFFGSGTQLSVL.